This T cell receptor (beta chain) came from a study of blood T cell repertoires in COVID-19. Sequenced by immunoSEQ multiplex PCR; TCRdb stores in-frame clones only, minus some. Here the sample spans 90,000 or so clones, around 75% being singletons. With 4 bases removed from V and 5 bases from J, the gap between germline ends came to 14 bases. The CDR3 loop spans 14 amino acids. Germline CDR1 is MDHEN and CDR2 is SYDVKM. The sequenced sample consisted of peripheral blood. This receptor was obtained from a human donor in a cohort sampled during active COVID-19. The chain has TRBV28 and TRBJ2-5; D call uncertain. The CDR3 sequence is CASSSPTTSETQYF. CDR3 sequence (DNA): TGTGCCAGCAGTTCGCCCACTACCTCCGAGACCCAGTACTTC.